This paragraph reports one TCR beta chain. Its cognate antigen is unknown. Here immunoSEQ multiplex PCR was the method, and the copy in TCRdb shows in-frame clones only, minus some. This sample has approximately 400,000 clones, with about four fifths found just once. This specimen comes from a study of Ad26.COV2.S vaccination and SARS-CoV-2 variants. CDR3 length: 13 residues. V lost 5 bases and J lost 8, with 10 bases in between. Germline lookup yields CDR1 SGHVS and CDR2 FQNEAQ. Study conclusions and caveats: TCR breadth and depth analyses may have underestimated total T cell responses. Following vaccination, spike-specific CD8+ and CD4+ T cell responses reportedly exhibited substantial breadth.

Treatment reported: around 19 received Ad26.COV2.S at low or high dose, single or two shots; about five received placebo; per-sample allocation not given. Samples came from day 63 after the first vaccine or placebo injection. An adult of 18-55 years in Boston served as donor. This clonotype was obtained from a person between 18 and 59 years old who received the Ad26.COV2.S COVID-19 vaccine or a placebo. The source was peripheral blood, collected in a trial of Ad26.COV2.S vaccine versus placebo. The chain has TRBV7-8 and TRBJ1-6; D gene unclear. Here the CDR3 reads CASSVVPDSPLHF. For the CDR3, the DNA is TGTGCCAGCAGCGTAGTTCCGGATTCACCCCTCCACTTT.